This passage covers 32 T cell receptor beta chains from one sample sequenced in a study of shared clonotypes between healthy human individuals. The assay was immunoSEQ multiplex PCR, and TCRdb's table has in-frame clones only and misses some. The sample has over a million clones, 65% to 75% seen once; the top ten hold 1.5%. Sample: memory CD4+ T cells sorted from blood. Described subset: CD45RA-negative fraction. The receptors come from a young man in good health.

This clone showed up just a few times. The chain carries TRBV5-1 and TRBJ1-1; 7 positions agree with TRBD1. Germline-derived CDR1 and CDR2 are SGHRS and YFSETQ. V gave up 3 bases and J gave up 2 bases; unmatched junction bases: 10. The CDR3 contains 16 residues. The CDR3 DNA follows: TGCGCCAGCAGCTCCACGCGACAGGGCACCAACACTGAAGCTTTCTTT. Protein: CASSSTRQGTNTEAFF. Full variable domain (outside the CDR3, taken from reference TRBV5-1 and TRBJ1-1): KAGVTQTPRYLIKTRGQQVTLSCSPISGHRSVSWYQQTPGQGLQFLFEYFSETQRNKGNFPGRFSGRQFSNSRSEMNVSTLELGDSALYLCASSSTRQGTNTEAFFGQGTRLTVV.

This clone was found a few times. One end of the junction fails to match germline, which may point to a read error. The chain has TRBV10-2 and TRBJ2-7; 10 bases line up with TRBD2. Germline V gives CDR1 WSHSY, CDR2 SAAADI. This CDR3 has 15 residues. The CDR3 DNA is TGCGCCAGCACCGAAAGACTAGCGGGTTCCTCCGAGCAGTACTTC. Amino acid sequence: CASTERLAGSSEQYF.

Note on this clone: A read error may be the cause here, since a much bigger clone is one base away. The same CDR3 also results from other DNA sequences found in this sample. CDR3 in amino acids: CASSWGQGNTEAFF. The CDR3 nucleotides are TGTGCCAGCAGCTGGGGACAGGGAAACACTGAAGCTTTCTTT. The chain uses TRBV5-5 and TRBJ1-1; 9 bases fit TRBD1. V shed 3 bases and J 2 bases; nucleotides not matched to a gene: 2. This CDR3 is built from 14 residues. Germline lookup yields CDR1 SGHKS and CDR2 YYEKEE (reference sequence). Full variable domain (outside the CDR3, taken from reference TRBV5-5 and TRBJ1-1): DAGVTQSPTHLIKTRGQQVTLRCSPISGHKSVSWYQQVLGQGPQFIFQYYEKEERGRGNFPDRFSARQFPNYSSELNVNALLLGDSALYLCASSWGQGNTEAFFGQGTRLTVV.

The gene calls are TRBV4-3 and TRBJ1-4; D unresolved. The V end lost 0 bases, the J end lost 8 bases, and 7 bases lay between the germline ends. Germline values: CDR1 LGHNA, CDR2 YSLEER. The CDR3 is 13 amino acids. CDR3 bases: TGCGCCAGCAGCCAAGATCTTTTAGAAAAACTGTTTTTT. Translating it yields CASSQDLLEKLFF.

The genes are TRBV4-3 and TRBJ1-2; D is unclear. In germline, CDR1 is LGHNA, CDR2 YSLEER. The CDR3 totals 15 residues. The V end was cut by 0 bases, the J end by 4 bases, with 12 bases between. Here the CDR3 DNA reads TGCGCCAGCAGCCAAGACTCGGGCCTGAGCTATGGCTACACCTTC. This sequence encodes CASSQDSGLSYGYTF.

The chain has TRBV5-1 and TRBJ1-1; 10 bases agree with TRBD1. The CDR3 is made up of 14 amino acids. Germline CDR1 SGHRS, CDR2 YFSETQ. Trimming cost V 0 bases and J 5 bases; bases outside gene matches: 1. CDR3 residues: CASSLAGQGTEAFF. The CDR3 region has the DNA TGCGCCAGCAGCTTGGCGGGACAGGGGACTGAAGCTTTCTTT.

The V gene is TRBV5-1, the J gene TRBJ2-3; TRBD2 agrees at 10 bases. Germline loops: CDR1 SGHRS, CDR2 YFSETQ. V lost 5 bases to trimming and J lost 4 bases; unmatched junction nucleotides: 10. The CDR3 consists of 16 residues. CDR3 in amino acids: CASRPGTSERADTQYF. CDR3 sequence (DNA): TGCGCCAGCAGACCAGGGACTAGCGAACGGGCAGATACGCAGTATTTT.

This clone was seen only once. This chain joins TRBV19 and TRBJ2-1; possibly TRBD2 for D (5 bases). Germline CDR1 reads LNHDA; CDR2 reads SQIVND (reference sequence). V dropped 1 base and J dropped 4 bases, with 14 bases sitting between them. This CDR3 has 16 residues. In DNA, the CDR3 is TGTGCCAGTAGTATAGGGGCGGGCTCGGGTTACAATGAGCAGTTCTTC. Translation gives CASSIGAGSGYNEQFF.

The chain recombines TRBV7-2 with TRBJ2-7; TRBD1 might be the D (6 bases). CDR1 and CDR2 from the germline V gene are SGHTA and FQGNSA. The CDR3 covers 16 residues. V lost 6 bases and J 3 bases, leaving 21 bases between the germline ends. CDR3 sequence: CASSPAGQTSYYEQYF. The CDR3 DNA reads as TGTGCCAGCAGTCCGGCAGGACAGACTTCCTACTACGAGCAGTACTTC.

Only a few counts were recorded for this clone. V gene TRBV6-1 combines with J gene TRBJ1-1, with 8 bases lining up with TRBD1. Losses at the gene ends were 4 bases for V and 4 bases for J; bases not matched to a gene: 11. CDR3 length: 16 amino acids. Germline V gene lookup returns CDR1 MNHNS and CDR2 SASEGT. CDR3 loop: CASSGSDRGRGTEAFF. CDR3 coding DNA: TGTGCCAGCAGTGGGTCAGACAGGGGTCGCGGCACTGAAGCTTTCTTT.

The sample holds a few counts of this clone. The V call is TRBV5-1, the J call TRBJ1-2; D uncertain. Germline V gene sequence: CDR1 SGHRS, CDR2 YFSETQ. This CDR3 has 14 residues. Deletions cut 5 bases from V and 4 bases from J, with 15 bases between. The CDR3 protein is CASSTGETTYGYTF. The DNA for the CDR3 is TGCGCCAGCAGTACGGGTGAGACAACCTATGGCTACACCTTC.

This chain uses TRBV6-1 with TRBJ1-2; the D gene is possibly TRBD1 (6 bases). The CDR3 contains 16 residues. Germline CDR1 reads MNHNS; CDR2 reads SASEGT. V lost 2 bases and J 3 bases, leaving 16 bases between the germline ends. The chain's CDR3 is CASSERGGGDHYGYTF. CDR3 DNA sequence: TGTGCCAGCAGTGAAAGGGGAGGGGGAGATCACTATGGCTACACCTTC.

About this clone itself: The germline gene is not matched at one end of the junction; a read error may be the cause. The rearrangement links TRBV7-7 to TRBJ2-7, with D unclear. The V gene's germline CDR1 is SSHAT and CDR2 FNYEAQ (reference sequence). There are 14 residues in the CDR3. The CDR3 coding sequence is TGTGCTAGCAGCCCTGTGGTAGGCGGCTACGAGCAGTACTTC. Its protein product is CASSPVVGGYEQYF.

This clone was detected a few times. The chain links TRBV18 to TRBJ1-1; no reliable D call. V was shortened by 2 bases and J by 4 bases, with 11 bases between the two germline ends. Looked up from germline, CDR1 is KGHSH and CDR2 is LQKENI. The CDR3 has 14 amino acids. The CDR3 nucleotides are TGTGCCAGCTCACCAAAAGGGTCGGGCACTGAAGCTTTCTTT. It is translated as CASSPKGSGTEAFF.

The chain is built from TRBV19 and TRBJ2-7; tentatively, D is TRBD1 (5 bases). CDR1 and CDR2 from the germline V gene are LNHDA and SQIVND (reference sequence). This CDR3 is 17 amino acids long. Deletions cut 0 bases from V and 5 bases from J, with 20 bases between. The DNA for the CDR3 is TGTGCCAGTAGTATAGAAGGGGCCCAGCTGGGTAGGAACGAGCAGTACTTC. Translated, it gives CASSIEGAQLGRNEQYF.

The J gene is TRBJ2-4, the V gene TRBV11-2; 14 bases align to TRBD2. This CDR3 region has 14 residues. V lost 0 bases, J lost 15 bases, and 4 bases stayed unmatched. CDR1 is SGHAT, CDR2 FQNNGV, per germline. The CDR3 loop reads CASSLDTGLAGVYF. CDR3 nucleotide sequence: TGTGCCAGCAGCTTAGATACGGGACTAGCGGGGGTGTACTTC.

This clone appeared many times. V and J are TRBV7-2 and TRBJ2-1, with 7 bases lining up with TRBD1. CDR1 and CDR2 from the germline V gene are SGHTA and FQGNSA. The J segment lost 7 bases and the V segment lost 1 base, leaving 10 bases of the junction unmatched. The CDR3 is 16 amino acids. Written as DNA, the CDR3 is TGTGCCAGCAGCTTAGGAGGTACAGGGGTATGGAATGAGCAGTTCTTC. Translating it yields CASSLGGTGVWNEQFF. Combining the CDR3 with reference TRBV7-2 and TRBJ2-1 gives the whole variable domain GAGVSQSPSNKVTEKGKDVELRCDPISGHTALYWYRQSLGQGLEFLIYFQGNSAPDKSGLPSDRFSAERTGGSVSTLTIQRTQQEDSAVYLCASSLGGTGVWNEQFFGPGTRLTVL.

The chain couples TRBV6-4 to TRBJ2-7; D tentatively fits TRBD1 or TRBD2 (5 bases each). V lost 7 bases to trimming and J lost 7 bases, with 38 bases between them. CDR1 and CDR2 (germline): MRHNA, SNTAGT. The CDR3 consists of 20 residues. The CDR3 sequence: CASTDRLGAPRKIRGLEQYF. Written as DNA, the CDR3 is TGTGCCAGCACCGACCGCCTCGGGGCGCCTAGAAAGATACGAGGCCTTGAGCAGTACTTC.

Notes on this clone: This is likely an artifact of a read error, given a far larger clone one base away. V usage is TRBV28 and J usage is TRBJ2-2; the D is unclear. V lost 7 bases and J 6 bases, leaving 18 bases between the germline ends. The CDR3 extends over 15 amino acids. CDR1 MDHEN and CDR2 SYDVKM come from the germline V gene. The chain's CDR3 is CASTPFRADAGELFF. In DNA form, the CDR3 reads TGTGCCAGCACCCCGTTCCGGGCAGACGCCGGGGAGCTGTTTTTT.

This clone was found many times. The chain carries TRBV21-1 and TRBJ1-2. TRBV21-1 is classified as a pseudogene. This CDR3 region has 12 residues. The CDR3 DNA is TGTGCCATCTATCAGGACGACTATGGCTACACCTTC. It specifies CAIYQDDYGYTF.

The chain couples TRBV5-1 to TRBJ1-2, with 12 bases matching TRBD1. The CDR3 length is 16 residues. CDR1 and CDR2 (germline): SGHRS, YFSETQ. The ends lost 0 bases at V and 7 bases at J; junction bases unmatched: 7. This CDR3 is CASSLEVGTGGSGYTF. The CDR3 DNA follows: TGCGCCAGCAGCTTGGAGGTTGGGACAGGGGGCAGTGGCTACACCTTC.

V gene TRBV4-3 combines with J gene TRBJ2-3; 10 bases agree with TRBD2. The CDR3 consists of 16 residues. The germline gives CDR1 LGHNA, CDR2 YSLEER. Trimming cost V 0 bases and J 4 bases; bases outside gene matches: 4. This CDR3 reads CASSQDRAGGADTQYF. CDR3 nucleotide sequence: TGCGCCAGCAGCCAAGACCGAGCGGGAGGGGCAGATACGCAGTATTTT.

The J gene is TRBJ1-4, the V gene TRBV4-1; TRBD1 is a possible D gene (6 bases). V shed 3 bases and J shed 7 bases, with 15 bases lying between them. The CDR3 has 15 amino acids. CDR1 MGHRA and CDR2 YSYEKL come from the germline V gene. The CDR3 here is CASSQGDKRSEKLFF. In nucleotides, the CDR3 is TGCGCCAGCAGCCAGGGGGACAAGCGATCTGAAAAACTGTTTTTT.

The chain is built from TRBV5-1 and TRBJ2-1; 13 bases line up with TRBD2. J lost 10 bases, V lost 3 bases, and 1 base had no gene match. Germline CDR1 and CDR2: SGHRS and YFSETQ. The CDR3 spans 13 residues. The CDR3 DNA follows: TGCGCCAGCAGCTCGACTAGCGGGAGGGAGCAGTTCTTC. Translation gives CASSSTSGREQFF.

This clone was detected only once. The chain employs TRBV5-1 and TRBJ2-5; 9 bases are shared with TRBD1. The germline CDR1 and CDR2 sequences are SGHRS and YFSETQ. The V gene end was trimmed by 2 bases and the J gene end by 5 bases; junction bases not matched to a gene: 7. The CDR3 length is 15 residues. The CDR3 region has the DNA TGCGCCAGCAGCTTACAACAGGGGGCAGGGGAGACCCAGTACTTC. It codes for CASSLQQGAGETQYF.

The chain employs TRBV5-1 and TRBJ1-5; TRBD1 matches 9 bases. Germline V gene data show CDR1 as SGHRS and CDR2 as YFSETQ. The CDR3 is 18 residues long. The junction had 10 bases not matched to a gene; V was cut back by 3 bases and J by 0 bases. CDR3 sequence: CASSSGDRDDYSNQPQHF. The CDR3 nucleotides are TGCGCCAGCAGCTCCGGGGACAGGGACGATTATAGCAATCAGCCCCAGCATTTT.

The count of this clone is one. The chain links TRBV5-4 to TRBJ2-1; 14 positions agree with TRBD2. Germline CDR1 and CDR2: SGHNT and YYREEE (reference sequence). V lost 4 bases and J lost 9; bases outside the gene matches: 6. The CDR3 has 15 amino acids. CDR3 in amino acids: CASSTGTSGRIEQFF. CDR3 nucleotide sequence: TGTGCCAGCAGCACCGGGACTAGCGGGAGAATTGAGCAGTTCTTC.

V is TRBV6-6 and J is TRBJ1-2, with TRBD1 matching 7 bases. This CDR3 is built from 14 residues. Germline V gene lookup returns CDR1 MNHNY and CDR2 SVGAGI (reference sequence). V was clipped by 0 bases and J by 7 bases; unmatched bases: 5. The CDR3 region has the DNA TGTGCCAGCAGTTACTCTGAGAAGGGGGCTGGCTACACCTTC. Protein sequence: CASSYSEKGAGYTF.

This clone has a handful of counts. The genes are TRBV4-1 and TRBJ1-6; TRBD1 matches at 8 bases. The V gene's germline CDR1 is MGHRA and CDR2 YSYEKL. This CDR3 contains 14 residues. After removal of 1 base from V and 7 bases from J, the junction contained 0 bases not matched to a gene. The CDR3 spells CASSQGDRNSPLHF. As DNA, the CDR3 is TGCGCCAGCAGCCAAGGGGACAGGAATTCACCCCTCCACTTT.

The chain links TRBV9 to TRBJ1-5; 7 positions match TRBD1. This CDR3 has 20 amino acids. The junction had 30 bases not matched to a gene; V was cut back by 9 bases and J by 6 bases. Germline V gives CDR1 SGDLS, CDR2 YYNGEE. The CDR3 DNA reads TGTGCCATCTTGGGGGGACGATCGACCAGGGGGTACAGCAGACTTCAGCCCCAGCATTTT. Amino acids: CAILGGRSTRGYSRLQPQHF.

V and J are TRBV18 and TRBJ2-7; D is ambiguous. V was trimmed by 6 bases and J by 3 bases, leaving 9 bases between them. The CDR3 is made up of 12 amino acids. CDR1 KGHSH and CDR2 LQKENI come from the germline V gene. CDR3 nucleotide sequence: TGTGCCAGCTCCGACGACCGCTACGAGCAGTACTTC. This gives the protein CASSDDRYEQYF.

This sequence joins TRBV2 and TRBJ2-1; 13 bases align to TRBD2. The V gene's germline CDR1 is SNHLY and CDR2 FYNNEI. V lost 8 bases, J lost 8 bases, and 9 bases stayed unmatched. The CDR3 runs 15 residues. As DNA, the CDR3 is TGTGCCAGCCAACCCGGACTAGCGGGGGTGGATGAGCAGTTCTTC. This codes for CASQPGLAGVDEQFF.